Following are 20 T cell receptor beta chains from one sample sequenced in a study of cytomegalovirus exposure and HLA in healthy donors. The primer mix had 60 Vbeta and 13 Jbeta primers. The method was immunoSEQ multiplex PCR; TCRdb's version includes in-frame clones alone and lacks a portion of them. The repertoire holds approximately 260,000 clones, roughly 81% seen once, with 1.5% to 2.5% in the top ten. Sequenced sample: PBMCs. The receptors derive from a woman aged 35 to 49 in good health and CMV-seropositive.

This chain uses TRBV4-3 with TRBJ2-1; 14 bases align to TRBD2. With 2 bases clipped from V and 7 bases from J, the junction kept 7 bases outside the gene matches. The germline V gene encodes CDR1 LGHNA and CDR2 YSLEER. The CDR3 is 17 residues long. CDR3 in DNA: TGCGCCAGCAGCCAACTAATTGGGACTAGCGGGAGAAATGAGCAGTTCTTC. Protein: CASSQLIGTSGRNEQFF.

CDR3 region: CASGLTTGTGGLEAFF. CDR3 coding DNA: TGTGCTAGTGGTTTGACAACAGGGACGGGCGGCCTAGAAGCTTTCTTT. The J gene is TRBJ1-1, the V gene TRBV12-5, with D possibly TRBD1 on 6 matching bases. The CDR3 is 16 amino acids. In germline, CDR1 is LGHNT, CDR2 FRNRAP. Trimming stripped 2 bases from V and 8 bases from J, with 21 bases between.

The chain links TRBV9 to TRBJ1-1, with 7 bases fitting TRBD1. The CDR3 extends over 18 amino acids. Germline V gene sequence: CDR1 SGDLS, CDR2 YYNGEE. With 0 bases clipped from V and 6 bases from J, the junction kept 17 bases outside the gene matches. CDR3 residues: CASSVGSGGGGLPPEAFF. The CDR3 coding sequence is TGTGCCAGCAGCGTAGGGTCAGGGGGTGGTGGTCTCCCTCCTGAAGCTTTCTTT.

The chain joins TRBV7-9 to TRBJ2-5; TRBD1 is a possible D gene (5 bases). CDR3 length: 14 amino acids. V was cut by 6 bases and J by 2 bases, with 13 bases left in between. Germline V lookup: CDR1 SEHNR, CDR2 FQNEAQ (reference sequence). CDR3 amino acids: CASRKKGPQETQYF. DNA for the CDR3: TGTGCCAGCAGAAAAAAGGGGCCACAAGAGACCCAGTACTTC.

Turning to this clone: The same CDR3 can be traced to other DNA sequences in this sample. The V call is TRBV11-3, the J call TRBJ2-7, with D possibly matching TRBD2 (5 bases). From germline, CDR1 is SGHNT and CDR2 YENEEA. Trimming removed 3 bases from V and 1 base from J, with 10 bases in between. This CDR3 has 14 amino acids. The CDR3 DNA follows: TGTGCCAGCAGCTTGGTAGCGAGTTCCTACGAGCAGTACTTC. It encodes CASSLVASSYEQYF.

The chain uses TRBV19 and TRBJ2-2; 13 nucleotides match TRBD2. Germline-derived CDR1 and CDR2 are LNHDA and SQIVND (reference sequence). The CDR3 runs 18 residues. V gave up 6 bases and J gave up 3 bases; unmatched junction bases: 10. Written as DNA, the CDR3 is TGTGCCAGTAGCCGAACTAGCGGGAGGGCCATGGACACCGGGGAGCTGTTTTTT. Its translation is CASSRTSGRAMDTGELFF. Drawing the rest from reference TRBV19 and TRBJ2-2, the complete variable domain is DGGITQSPKYLFRKEGQNVTLSCEQNLNHDAMYWYRQDPGQGLRLIYYSQIVNDFQKGDIAEGYSVSREKKESFPLTVTSAQKNPTAFYLCASSRTSGRAMDTGELFFGEGSRLTVL.

V gene TRBV4-3 combines with J gene TRBJ2-1; 9 bases are shared with TRBD2. The junction had 13 bases not matched to a gene; V was cut back by 4 bases and J by 9 bases. The germline CDR1 and CDR2 sequences are LGHNA and YSLEER. This CDR3 region has 16 residues. The CDR3 region is CASSPRLAAGRGEQFF. The CDR3 DNA reads as TGCGCCAGCAGCCCCCGACTAGCGGCCGGCCGGGGTGAGCAGTTCTTC.

The chain joins TRBV28 to TRBJ1-3; maybe TRBD1 (6 bases). V was cut by 6 bases and J by 0 bases, with 12 bases left in between. The CDR3 covers 15 residues. CDR1 and CDR2 from the germline V gene are MDHEN and SYDVKM. As DNA, the CDR3 is TGTGCCAGCAGGAGGGACACTATCTCTGGAAACACCATATATTTT. This sequence encodes CASRRDTISGNTIYF. The whole variable domain, remainder taken from reference TRBV28 and TRBJ1-3, is DVKVTQSSRYLVKRTGEKVFLECVQDMDHENMFWYRQDPGLGLRLIYFSYDVKMKEKGDIPEGYSVSREKKERFSLILESASTNQTSMYLCASRRDTISGNTIYFGEGSWLTVV.

The chain joins TRBV2 to TRBJ2-7, with 8 bases matching TRBD2. V was clipped by 6 bases and J by 1 base; unmatched bases: 14. The length of the CDR3 is 17 residues. Looked up from germline, CDR1 is SNHLY and CDR2 is FYNNEI. This CDR3 reads CASRSTSLAGLSYEQYF. The CDR3 nucleotides are TGTGCCAGCAGATCCACATCCCTAGCGGGTCTTTCCTACGAGCAGTACTTC.

V usage is TRBV5-1 and J usage is TRBJ2-2, with 11 bases lining up with TRBD2. The CDR3 is 16 amino acids. V trimming: 2 bases; J trimming: 6 bases; junction bases outside the gene matches: 6. Germline V gene lookup returns CDR1 SGHRS and CDR2 YFSETQ. CDR3 in amino acids: CASSFLTSGVPGELFF. Written as DNA, the CDR3 is TGCGCCAGCAGCTTCCTGACTAGCGGGGTTCCCGGGGAGCTGTTTTTT.

The V gene is TRBV19, the J gene TRBJ1-5, with TRBD1 matching 7 bases. Germline CDR1 is LNHDA and CDR2 is SQIVND (reference sequence). V shed 6 bases, J shed 9 bases, and the junction held 11 bases outside the gene matches. The CDR3 runs 14 residues. The CDR3 loop reads CASSATGLSWPQHF. DNA for the CDR3: TGTGCCAGTAGCGCGACAGGGTTAAGTTGGCCCCAGCATTTT.

The chain combines TRBV6-4 with TRBJ2-2, with 9 bases matching TRBD2. V gave up 7 bases and J gave up 5 bases; unmatched junction bases: 5. This CDR3 is 14 amino acids long. Germline loops: CDR1 MRHNA, CDR2 SNTAGT. The CDR3 DNA reads as TGTGCCAGCAAGATAGCGGGAGAGACCGGGGAGCTGTTTTTT. Amino acid sequence: CASKIAGETGELFF.

This clone was picked up a small number of times. The chain combines TRBV28 with TRBJ2-3; no firm D call. This CDR3 comprises 13 residues. Trimming left V 3 bases short and J 0 bases short, with 4 bases between. Germline V gene data show CDR1 as MDHEN and CDR2 as SYDVKM. The CDR3 sequence is CASSLRSTDTQYF. CDR3 nucleotides: TGTGCCAGCAGTTTGAGAAGCACAGATACGCAGTATTTT.

This chain uses TRBV28 with TRBJ1-2; D is unclear. V was clipped by 3 bases and J by 7 bases, with 9 bases between them. Looked up from germline, CDR1 is MDHEN and CDR2 is SYDVKM. This CDR3 region has 12 residues. The CDR3: CASSFFTGGYTF. CDR3 DNA: TGTGCCAGCAGTTTCTTTACTGGTGGCTACACCTTC.

The CDR3, as DNA: TGTGCCAGCAGCCCTCTGACTAGCGGGGCAGTTGAGGAGCAGTACTTC. This gives the protein CASSPLTSGAVEEQYF. The rearrangement joins TRBV4-2 to TRBJ2-7; 11 bases match TRBD2. CDR3 length: 16 amino acids. Trimming at V came to 4 bases and at J to 7 bases, leaving 12 bases not matched to a gene. Germline loops: CDR1 LGHNA, CDR2 YNFKEQ.

The chain couples TRBV27 to TRBJ1-4; 12 nucleotides line up with TRBD1. V shed 2 bases, J shed 0 bases, and the junction held 10 bases outside the gene matches. The CDR3 sequence is 20 residues long. Germline loops: CDR1 MNHEY, CDR2 SMNVEV (reference sequence). CDR3 nucleotide sequence: TGTGCCAGCAGTTTACGGCCCCGGGACAGGGGGCAGGCAACTAATGAAAAACTGTTTTTT. Protein: CASSLRPRDRGQATNEKLFF. The whole variable domain, filled in from reference TRBV27 and TRBJ1-4, reads EAQVTQNPRYLITVTGKKLTVTCSQNMNHEYMSWYRQDPGLGLRQIYYSMNVEVTDKGDVPEGYKVSRKEKRNFPLILESPSPNQTSLYFCASSLRPRDRGQATNEKLFFGSGTQLSVL.

The chain uses TRBV29-1 and TRBJ1-1; D unclear. Trimming shortened V by 6 bases and J by 7 bases, and 12 bases separated the two germline ends. Germline V CDR1 and CDR2: SQVTM, ANQGSEA. This CDR3 contains 11 residues. This chain's CDR3 is CSVYSSLEAFF. The CDR3 nucleotides read TGCAGCGTATACAGCTCCCTTGAAGCTTTCTTT.

The rearrangement joins TRBV7-2 to TRBJ2-7; TRBD2 aligns across 9 bases. Germline V gene sequence: CDR1 SGHTA, CDR2 FQGNSA. With V trimmed by 1 base and J by 0 bases, 7 bases remained unmatched. The length of the CDR3 is 17 residues. CDR3 loop: CASSLGSLAGSSYEQYF. As DNA, the CDR3 is TGTGCCAGCAGCTTAGGGAGCCTAGCGGGGAGCTCCTACGAGCAGTACTTC.

CDR3 coding DNA: TGTGCCAGCAGCCCGGGGACTAGCGGGGGGAAGGGAGATACGCAGTATTTT. Translation gives CASSPGTSGGKGDTQYF. The V call is TRBV7-9, the J call TRBJ2-3; TRBD2 matches at 15 bases. V lost 5 bases, J lost 5 bases, and 8 bases stayed unmatched. CDR3 length: 17 residues. The germline gives CDR1 SEHNR, CDR2 FQNEAQ (reference sequence).

The chain is built from TRBV6-6 and TRBJ2-7; TRBD1 matches 8 bases. The CDR3 sequence is 14 residues long. V was pared by 2 bases and J by 1 base, with 1 base of the junction left unmatched. Looked up from germline, CDR1 is MNHNY and CDR2 is SVGAGI (reference sequence). CDR3 region: CASSYGQGSYEQYF. The CDR3 DNA reads TGTGCCAGCAGTTACGGACAGGGTTCCTACGAGCAGTACTTC.